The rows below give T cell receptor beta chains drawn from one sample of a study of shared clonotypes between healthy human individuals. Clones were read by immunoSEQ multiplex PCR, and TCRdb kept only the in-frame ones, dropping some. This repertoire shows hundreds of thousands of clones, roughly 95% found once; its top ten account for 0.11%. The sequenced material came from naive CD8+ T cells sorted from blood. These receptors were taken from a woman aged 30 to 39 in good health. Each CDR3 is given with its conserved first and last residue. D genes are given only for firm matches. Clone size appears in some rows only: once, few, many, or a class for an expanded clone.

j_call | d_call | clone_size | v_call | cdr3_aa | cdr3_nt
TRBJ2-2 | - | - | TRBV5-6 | CASSPWVGELFF | TGTGCCAGCAGCCCGTGGGTCGGGGAGCTGTTTTTT
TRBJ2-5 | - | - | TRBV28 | CASSSGLLSYQETQYF | TGTGCCAGCAGTTCCGGACTCCTCAGCTATCAAGAGACCCAGTACTTC
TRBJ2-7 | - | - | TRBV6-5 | CASRDSYEQYF | TGTGCCAGCAGGGACAGCTACGAGCAGTACTTC
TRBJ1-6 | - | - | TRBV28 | CASSTGGYNSPLHF | TGTGCCAGCAGCACGGGCGGTTATAATTCACCCCTCCACTTT
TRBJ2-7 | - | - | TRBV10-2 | CASSELQNYEQYF | TGCGCCAGCAGTGAGTTACAGAACTACGAGCAGTACTTC
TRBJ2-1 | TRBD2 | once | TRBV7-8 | CASSTIPAGGPQFF | TGTGCCAGCAGCACCATACCCGCGGGAGGGCCCCAGTTCTTC
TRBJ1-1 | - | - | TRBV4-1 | CASSLGWGGHTEAFF | TGCGCCAGCAGCCTTGGGTGGGGGGGCCACACTGAAGCTTTCTTT
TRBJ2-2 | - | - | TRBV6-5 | CASSYSTNKAGELFF | TGTGCCAGCAGTTACTCGACTAACAAGGCCGGGGAGCTGTTTTTT
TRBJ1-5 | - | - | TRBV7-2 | CASSLDVKGKGQPQHF | TGTGCCAGCAGCTTGGATGTTAAGGGGAAGGGACAGCCCCAGCATTTT
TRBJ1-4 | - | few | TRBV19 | CASSMGPGHQTELFF | TGTGCCAGTAGTATGGGACCGGGACATCAGACGGAACTGTTTTTT
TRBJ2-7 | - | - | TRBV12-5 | CASGFRGTPCYEQYF | TGTGCTAGTGGTTTCCGCGGGACGCCGTGCTACGAGCAGTACTTC
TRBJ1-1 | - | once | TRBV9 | CASSNEGHEAFF | TGTGCCAGCAGCAACGAGGGACATGAAGCTTTCTTT
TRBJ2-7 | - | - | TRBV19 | CASSIGVAAYEQYF | TGTGCCAGTAGTATAGGGGTTGCGGCCTACGAGCAGTACTTC
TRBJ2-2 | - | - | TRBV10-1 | CASSDDGELFF | TGCGCCAGCAGTGATGACGGGGAGCTGTTTTTT
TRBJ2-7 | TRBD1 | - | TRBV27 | CASSLGTAALHEQYF | TGTGCCAGCAGTTTAGGGACAGCAGCCCTCCACGAGCAGTACTTC
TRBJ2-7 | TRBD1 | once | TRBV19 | CASSAGTDYEQYF | TGTGCCAGTAGTGCCGGGACAGACTACGAGCAGTACTTC
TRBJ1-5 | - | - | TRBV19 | CASSMVGAAQPQHF | TGTGCCAGTAGTATGGTGGGGGCGGCTCAGCCCCAGCATTTT
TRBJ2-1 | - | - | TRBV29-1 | CSVDGGSFYNEQFF | TGCAGCGTTGATGGGGGGAGCTTCTACAATGAGCAGTTCTTC
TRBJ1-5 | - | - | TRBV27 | CASSDQTRGGNQPQHF | TGTGCCAGCAGTGACCAGACCCGGGGGGGCAATCAGCCCCAGCATTTT
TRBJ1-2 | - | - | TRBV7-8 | CASSLDTRVEANYGYTF | TGTGCCAGCAGCTTAGATACCAGGGTGGAAGCTAACTATGGCTACACCTTC
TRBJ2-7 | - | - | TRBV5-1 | CASSLGAGYEQYF | TGCGCCAGCAGCTTGGGAGCCGGGTACGAGCAGTACTTC
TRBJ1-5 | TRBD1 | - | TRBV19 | CASSAGGGNQPQHF | TGTGCCAGTAGCGCAGGGGGAGGAAATCAGCCCCAGCATTTT
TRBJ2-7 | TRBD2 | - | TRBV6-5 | CASSYLSGSYEQYF | TGTGCCAGCAGTTACCTGAGCGGGAGTTACGAGCAGTACTTC
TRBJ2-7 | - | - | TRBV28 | CASSFRRVDEQYF | TGTGCCAGCAGTTTCCGGAGGGTAGACGAGCAGTACTTC
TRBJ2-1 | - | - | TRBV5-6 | CASGAGSYNEQFF | TGTGCCAGCGGGGCTGGCTCCTACAATGAGCAGTTCTTC
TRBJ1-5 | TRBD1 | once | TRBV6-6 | CASSYDREGNQPQHF | TGTGCCAGCAGTTACGACAGGGAAGGCAATCAGCCCCAGCATTTT
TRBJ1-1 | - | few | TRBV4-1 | CASSLSGGGGNTEAFF | TGCGCCAGCAGCTTAAGCGGGGGGGGAGGGAACACTGAAGCTTTCTTT
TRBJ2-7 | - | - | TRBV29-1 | CSVILGGPHGSYEQYF | TGCAGCGTAATCCTCGGGGGGCCCCACGGGTCCTACGAGCAGTACTTC
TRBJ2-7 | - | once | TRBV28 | CASSFPKTWYEQYF | TGTGCCAGCAGTTTTCCCAAGACATGGTACGAGCAGTACTTC
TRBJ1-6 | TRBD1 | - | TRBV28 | CASSYPGQGDNSPLHF | TGTGCCAGCAGTTACCCCGGACAGGGGGATAATTCACCCCTCCACTTT
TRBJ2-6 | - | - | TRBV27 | CASSAFSGANVLTF | TGTGCCAGCAGTGCCTTTTCCGGGGCCAACGTCCTGACTTTC
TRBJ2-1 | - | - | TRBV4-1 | CASSQDVEQFF | TGCGCCAGCAGCCAAGATGTTGAGCAGTTCTTC
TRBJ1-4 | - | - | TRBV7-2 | CASSDWDGSTNEKLFF | TGTGCCAGCAGCGATTGGGACGGATCAACTAATGAAAAACTGTTTTTT
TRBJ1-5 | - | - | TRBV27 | CASPQHGPNQPQHF | TGTGCCAGCCCACAACACGGCCCGAATCAGCCCCAGCATTTT
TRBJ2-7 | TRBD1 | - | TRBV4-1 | CASSHGTGKDEQYF | TGCGCCAGCAGCCACGGGACAGGGAAGGACGAGCAGTACTTC
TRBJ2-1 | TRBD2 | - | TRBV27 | CASSLSPTGTSLLDEQFF | TGTGCCAGCAGTTTATCACCAACCGGGACTAGCCTGTTAGATGAGCAGTTCTTC
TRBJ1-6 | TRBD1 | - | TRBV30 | CAWSVPGQGSSSYNSPLHF | TGTGCCTGGAGTGTCCCGGGACAGGGCTCGAGCTCCTATAATTCACCCCTCCACTTT
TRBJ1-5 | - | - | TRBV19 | CATGDTDQPQHF | TGTGCCACCGGGGACACGGATCAGCCCCAGCATTTT
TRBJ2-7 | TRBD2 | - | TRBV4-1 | CASSPRLAGSYEQYF | TGCGCCAGCAGCCCCCGGTTAGCGGGATCGTACGAGCAGTACTTC
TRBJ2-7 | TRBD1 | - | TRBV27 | CASSFSQGSLTYEQYF | TGTGCCAGCAGCTTTTCACAGGGGTCTTTAACCTACGAGCAGTACTTC
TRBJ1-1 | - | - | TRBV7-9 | CASAALGSTEAFF | TGTGCCAGCGCCGCCCTGGGCTCCACTGAAGCTTTCTTT
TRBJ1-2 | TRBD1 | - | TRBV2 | CASRPGTGASYGYTF | TGTGCCAGCAGGCCCGGGACAGGGGCTAGCTATGGCTACACCTTC
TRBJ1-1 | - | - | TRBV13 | CASRGHSERNTEAFF | TGTGCCAGCAGGGGCCACAGTGAAAGGAACACTGAAGCTTTCTTT
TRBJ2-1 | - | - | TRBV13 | CASSLSYGDSNEQFF | TGTGCCAGCAGCCTATCCTATGGGGACTCCAATGAGCAGTTCTTC
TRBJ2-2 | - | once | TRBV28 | CASSLGGGTGELFF | TGTGCCAGCAGTTTGGGGGGTGGCACCGGGGAGCTGTTTTTT
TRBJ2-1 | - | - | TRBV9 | CASSPGLLSSYNEQFF | TGTGCCAGCAGCCCCGGACTTCTTTCCTCCTACAATGAGCAGTTCTTC
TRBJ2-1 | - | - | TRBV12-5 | CASGLGVGPKMSYNEQFF | TGTGCTAGTGGTTTGGGTGTAGGGCCGAAAATGTCCTACAATGAGCAGTTCTTC
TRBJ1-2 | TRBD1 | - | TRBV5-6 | CASSTRGNFYGYTF | TGTGCCAGCAGCACCAGGGGGAACTTCTATGGCTACACCTTC